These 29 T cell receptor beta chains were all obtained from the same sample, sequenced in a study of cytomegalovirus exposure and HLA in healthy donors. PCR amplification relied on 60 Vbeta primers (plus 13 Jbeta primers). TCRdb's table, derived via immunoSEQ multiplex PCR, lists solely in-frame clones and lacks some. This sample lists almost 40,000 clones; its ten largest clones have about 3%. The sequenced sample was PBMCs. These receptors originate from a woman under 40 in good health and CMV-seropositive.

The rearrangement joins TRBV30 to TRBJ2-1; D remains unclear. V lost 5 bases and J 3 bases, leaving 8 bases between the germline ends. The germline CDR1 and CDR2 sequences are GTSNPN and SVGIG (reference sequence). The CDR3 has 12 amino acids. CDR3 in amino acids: CAWEIDYNEQFF. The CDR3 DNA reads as TGTGCCTGGGAGATTGACTACAATGAGCAGTTCTTC. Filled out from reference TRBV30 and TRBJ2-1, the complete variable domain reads SQTIHQWPATLVQPVGSPLSLECTVEGTSNPNLYWYRQAAGRGLQLLFYSVGIGQISSEVPQNLSASRPQDRQFILSSKKLLLSDSGFYLCAWEIDYNEQFFGPGTRLTVL.

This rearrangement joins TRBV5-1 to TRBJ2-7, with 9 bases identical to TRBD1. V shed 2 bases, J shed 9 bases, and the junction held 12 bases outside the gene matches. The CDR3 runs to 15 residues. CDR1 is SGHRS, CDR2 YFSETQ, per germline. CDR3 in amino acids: CASSLEGQGQAAQYF. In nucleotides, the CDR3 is TGCGCCAGCAGCTTAGAGGGACAGGGTCAGGCGGCGCAGTACTTC.

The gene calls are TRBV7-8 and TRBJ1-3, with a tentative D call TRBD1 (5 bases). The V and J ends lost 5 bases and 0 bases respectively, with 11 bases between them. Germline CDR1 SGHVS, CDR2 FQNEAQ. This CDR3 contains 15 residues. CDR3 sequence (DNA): TGTGCCAGCAGCACCGCCAGGGCCTCTGGAAACACCATATATTTT. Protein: CASSTARASGNTIYF.

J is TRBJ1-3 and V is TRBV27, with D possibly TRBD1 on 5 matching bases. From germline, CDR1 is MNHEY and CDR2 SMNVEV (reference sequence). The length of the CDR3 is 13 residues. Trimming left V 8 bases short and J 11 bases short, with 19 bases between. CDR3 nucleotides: TGTGCCAGCGGCTTATCCAGGGAGGCCCCCATATATTTT. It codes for CASGLSREAPIYF.

This chain's CDR3 is CASSSGQGGEQYF. CDR3 bases: TGCGCCAGCAGCTCGGGACAGGGGGGTGAGCAGTACTTC. The chain joins TRBV5-1 to TRBJ2-7, with 11 bases identical to TRBD1. The CDR3 is 13 amino acids. The ends lost 3 bases at V and 7 bases at J; junction bases unmatched: 3. CDR1 and CDR2 (germline): SGHRS, YFSETQ.

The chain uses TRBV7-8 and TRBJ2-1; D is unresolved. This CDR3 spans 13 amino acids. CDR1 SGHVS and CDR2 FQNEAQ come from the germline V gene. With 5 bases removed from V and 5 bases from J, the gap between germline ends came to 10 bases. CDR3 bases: TGTGCCAGCAGCCCCCGACACAACAATGAGCAGTTCTTC. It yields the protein CASSPRHNNEQFF.

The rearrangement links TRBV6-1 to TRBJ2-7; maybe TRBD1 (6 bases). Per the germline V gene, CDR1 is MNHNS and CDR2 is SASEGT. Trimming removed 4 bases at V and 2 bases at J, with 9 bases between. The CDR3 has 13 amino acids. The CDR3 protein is CASSVRTAYEQYF. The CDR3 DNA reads TGTGCCAGCAGTGTCCGGACAGCCTACGAGCAGTACTTC.

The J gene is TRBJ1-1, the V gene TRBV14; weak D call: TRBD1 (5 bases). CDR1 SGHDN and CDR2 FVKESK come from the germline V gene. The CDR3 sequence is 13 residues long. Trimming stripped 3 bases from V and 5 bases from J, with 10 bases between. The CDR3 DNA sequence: TGTGCCAGCAGCCACGGGGGTTCAACTGAAGCTTTCTTT. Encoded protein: CASSHGGSTEAFF.

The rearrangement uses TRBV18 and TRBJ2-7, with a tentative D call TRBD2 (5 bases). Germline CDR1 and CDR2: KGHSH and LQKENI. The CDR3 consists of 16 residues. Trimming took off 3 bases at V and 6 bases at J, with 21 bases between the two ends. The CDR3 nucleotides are TGTGCCAGCTCACCGCTGGGGAAAGGGCTTGCGGGCGAGCAGTACTTC. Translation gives CASSPLGKGLAGEQYF.

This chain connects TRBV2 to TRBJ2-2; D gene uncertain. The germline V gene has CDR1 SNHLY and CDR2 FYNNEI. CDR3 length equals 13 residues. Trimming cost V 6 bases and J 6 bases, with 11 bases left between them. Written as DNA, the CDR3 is TGTGCCAGCAGCCCTATCCCGTCCGGGGAGCTGTTTTTT. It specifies CASSPIPSGELFF.

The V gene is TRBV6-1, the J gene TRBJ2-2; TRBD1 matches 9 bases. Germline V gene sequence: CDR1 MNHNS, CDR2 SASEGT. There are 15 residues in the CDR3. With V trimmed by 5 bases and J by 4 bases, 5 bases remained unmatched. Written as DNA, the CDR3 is TGTGCCAGCAGTCAGGACAGGGGTTTCACCGGGGAGCTGTTTTTT. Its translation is CASSQDRGFTGELFF.

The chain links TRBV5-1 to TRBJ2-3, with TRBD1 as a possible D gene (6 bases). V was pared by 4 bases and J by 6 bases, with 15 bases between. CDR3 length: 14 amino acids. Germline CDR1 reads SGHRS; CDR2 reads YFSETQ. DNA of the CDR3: TGCGCCAGCAGCCCAGGGGTAAAGGGGGATACGCAGTATTTT. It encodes CASSPGVKGDTQYF.

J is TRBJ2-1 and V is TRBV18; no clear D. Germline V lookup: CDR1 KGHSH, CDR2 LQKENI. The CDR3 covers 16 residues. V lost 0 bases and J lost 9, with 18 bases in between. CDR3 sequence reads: CASSPPRGESVGEQFF. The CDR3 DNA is TGTGCCAGCTCACCACCCCGAGGAGAGTCGGTAGGTGAGCAGTTCTTC. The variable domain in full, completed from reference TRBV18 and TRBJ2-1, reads NAGVMQNPRHLVRRRGQEARLRCSPMKGHSHVYWYRQLPEEGLKFMVYLQKENIIDESGMPKERFSAEFPKEGPSILRIQQVVRGDSAAYFCASSPPRGESVGEQFFGPGTRLTVL.

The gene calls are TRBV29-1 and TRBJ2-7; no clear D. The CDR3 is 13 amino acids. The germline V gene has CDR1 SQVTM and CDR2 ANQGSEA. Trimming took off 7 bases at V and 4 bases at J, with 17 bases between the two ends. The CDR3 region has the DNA TGCAGCGCCGCCCACCCAGACACTTACGAGCAGTACTTC. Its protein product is CSAAHPDTYEQYF.

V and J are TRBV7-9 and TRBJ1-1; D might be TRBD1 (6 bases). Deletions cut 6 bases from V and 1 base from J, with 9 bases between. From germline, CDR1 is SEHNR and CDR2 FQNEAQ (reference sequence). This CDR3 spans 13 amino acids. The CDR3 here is CASRQGGNTEAFF. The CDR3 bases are TGTGCCAGCAGACAAGGGGGGAACACTGAAGCTTTCTTT.

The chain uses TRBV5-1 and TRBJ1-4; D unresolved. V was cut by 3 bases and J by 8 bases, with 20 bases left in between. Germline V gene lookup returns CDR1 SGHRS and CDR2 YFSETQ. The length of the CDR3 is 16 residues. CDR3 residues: CASSSNWGGIGEKLFF. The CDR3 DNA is TGCGCCAGCAGCTCAAACTGGGGAGGTATAGGGGAAAAACTGTTTTTT.

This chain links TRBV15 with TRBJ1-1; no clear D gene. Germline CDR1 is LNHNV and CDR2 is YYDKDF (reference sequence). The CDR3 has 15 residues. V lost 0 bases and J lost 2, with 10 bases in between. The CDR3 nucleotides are TGTGCCACCAGCAGAGAGTTGGCAGTAAACACTGAAGCTTTCTTT. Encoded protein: CATSRELAVNTEAFF.

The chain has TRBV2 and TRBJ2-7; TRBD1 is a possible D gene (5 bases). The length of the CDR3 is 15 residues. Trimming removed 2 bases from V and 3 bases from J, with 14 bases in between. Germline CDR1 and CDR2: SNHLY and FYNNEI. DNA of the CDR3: TGTGCCAGCAGTGAAAGTCCTAGGGGCTACTACGAGCAGTACTTC. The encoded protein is CASSESPRGYYEQYF. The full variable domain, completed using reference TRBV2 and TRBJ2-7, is EPEVTQTPSHQVTQMGQEVILRCVPISNHLYFYWYRQILGQKVEFLVSFYNNEISEKSEIFDDQFSVERPDGSNFTLKIRSTKLEDSAMYFCASSESPRGYYEQYFGPGTRLTVT.

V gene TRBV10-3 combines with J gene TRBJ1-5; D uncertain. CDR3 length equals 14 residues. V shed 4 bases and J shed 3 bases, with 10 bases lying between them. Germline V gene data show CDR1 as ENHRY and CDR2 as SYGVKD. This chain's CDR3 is CAISVRGTNQPQHF. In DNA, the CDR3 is TGTGCCATCAGTGTACGGGGTACCAATCAGCCCCAGCATTTT.

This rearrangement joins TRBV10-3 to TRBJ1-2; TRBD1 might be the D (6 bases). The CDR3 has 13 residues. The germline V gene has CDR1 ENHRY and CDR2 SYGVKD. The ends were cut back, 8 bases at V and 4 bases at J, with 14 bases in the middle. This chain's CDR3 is CAIEDRTFYGYTF. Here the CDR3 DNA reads TGTGCCATCGAGGACAGAACTTTCTATGGCTACACCTTC.

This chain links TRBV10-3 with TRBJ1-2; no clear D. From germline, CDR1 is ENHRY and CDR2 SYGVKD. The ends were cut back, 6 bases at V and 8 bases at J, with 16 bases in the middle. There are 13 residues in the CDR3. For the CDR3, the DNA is TGTGCCATCAGCCGGGAGGGCCTCAGGGGCTACACCTTC. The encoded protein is CAISREGLRGYTF.

The CDR3 protein is CASSSGTASYEQYF. In nucleotides, the CDR3 is TGTGCCAGCAGCTCCGGGACAGCTTCCTACGAGCAGTACTTC. The chain carries TRBV28 and TRBJ2-7; 7 bases fit TRBD1. CDR3 size: 14 residues. The V gene end was trimmed by 6 bases and the J gene end by 1 base; junction bases not matched to a gene: 6. Germline values: CDR1 MDHEN, CDR2 SYDVKM.

The CDR3 spells CASSPYEGAGANVLTF. The CDR3 bases are TGTGCCAGCAGCCCATACGAGGGTGCTGGGGCCAACGTCCTGACTTTC. The rearrangement links TRBV5-5 to TRBJ2-6; TRBD2 might be the D (5 bases). Germline V gene sequence: CDR1 SGHKS, CDR2 YYEKEE (reference sequence). V was pared by 4 bases and J by 2 bases, with 13 bases between. CDR3 size: 16 residues.

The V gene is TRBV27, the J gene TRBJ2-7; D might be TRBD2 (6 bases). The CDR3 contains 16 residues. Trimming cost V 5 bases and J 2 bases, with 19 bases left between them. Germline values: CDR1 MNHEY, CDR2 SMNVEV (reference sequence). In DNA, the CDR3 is TGTGCCAGCAGTGGGTGGGGGTCGGGGGATGCCTACGAGCAGTACTTC. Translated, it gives CASSGWGSGDAYEQYF.

Here the CDR3 reads CASSGDEGVHGYTF. CDR3 sequence (DNA): TGTGCCAGCAGTGGGGATGAAGGGGTGCATGGCTACACCTTC. This chain uses TRBV2 with TRBJ1-2; D is perhaps TRBD1 (5 bases). CDR1 and CDR2 (germline): SNHLY, FYNNEI. The ends were cut back, 4 bases at V and 6 bases at J, with 15 bases in the middle. The CDR3 covers 14 residues.

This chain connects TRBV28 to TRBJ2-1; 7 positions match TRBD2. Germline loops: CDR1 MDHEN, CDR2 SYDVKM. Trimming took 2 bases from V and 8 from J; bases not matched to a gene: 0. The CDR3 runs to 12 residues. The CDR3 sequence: CASSLRGDEQFF. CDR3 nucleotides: TGTGCCAGCAGTTTACGGGGGGATGAGCAGTTCTTC.

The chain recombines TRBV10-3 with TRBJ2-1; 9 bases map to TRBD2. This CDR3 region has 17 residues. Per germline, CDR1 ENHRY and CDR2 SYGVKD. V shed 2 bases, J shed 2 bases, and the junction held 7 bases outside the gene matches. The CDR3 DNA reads TGTGCCATCAGTGAGGGGAGTAGCGGGGGCCCCTACAATGAGCAGTTCTTC. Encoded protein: CAISEGSSGGPYNEQFF.

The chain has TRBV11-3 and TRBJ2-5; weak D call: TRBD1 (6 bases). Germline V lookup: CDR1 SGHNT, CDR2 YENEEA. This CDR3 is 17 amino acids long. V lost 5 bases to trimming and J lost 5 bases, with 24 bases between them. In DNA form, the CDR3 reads TGTGCCAGCAGCAACGCCTGGGGGCAGGGGCTCGGGGAGACCCAGTACTTC. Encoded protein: CASSNAWGQGLGETQYF.

This CDR3 is CASRDDRQGVYNEQFF. The CDR3 DNA reads as TGTGCCAGCAGAGACGACCGACAGGGGGTCTACAATGAGCAGTTCTTC. The V and J genes are TRBV27 and TRBJ2-1; 9 bases fit TRBD1. The germline V gene has CDR1 MNHEY and CDR2 SMNVEV (reference sequence). The CDR3 loop spans 16 amino acids. J lost 3 bases, V lost 6 bases, and 9 bases had no gene match.